This T cell receptor (beta chain) is from a study of blood T cell repertoires in COVID-19. Clinical histories supplied by participants themselves formed the basis of cohort assignment. There are 11 residues in the CDR3. Trimming took 4 bases from V and 3 from J, leaving 4 bases between them. In the original workflow: Estimates of nucleated cell counts were drawn from the amplification of reference gene primers. Libraries were prepared by immunoSEQ multiplex PCR; TCRdb keeps only in-frame clonotypes and omits some of them. V and J calls and clone size come straight from that table; D and trimming were deduced from the DNA. The profile shows over 200,000 clones, nearly 90% of them singletons.

The genes are TRBV12-3 or TRBV12-4 and TRBJ2-7; D call uncertain. The material sequenced was PBMCs or T cells enriched from blood (not recorded which). This TCR was recovered from a man aged 25 to 40 who had recovered from COVID-19. CDR3 region: CASSYFYEQYF. CDR3 nucleotide sequence: TGTGCCAGCAGTTACTTCTACGAGCAGTACTTC.